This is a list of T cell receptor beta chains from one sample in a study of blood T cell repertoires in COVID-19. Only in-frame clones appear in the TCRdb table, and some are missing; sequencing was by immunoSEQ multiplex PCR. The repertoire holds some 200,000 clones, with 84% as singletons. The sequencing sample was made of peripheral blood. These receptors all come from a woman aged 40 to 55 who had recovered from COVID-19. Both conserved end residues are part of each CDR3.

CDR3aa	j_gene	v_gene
CASQERGVNTEAFF	TRBJ1-1	TRBV5-1
CASSLSGFGSPLHF	TRBJ1-6	TRBV28
CASSPRTGSVYGYTF	TRBJ1-2	TRBV11-2
CASSLAGAPTGNTIYF	TRBJ1-3	TRBV7-2
CASSSTGTGVGEQYF	TRBJ2-7	TRBV5-1
CASSPGGTGQWETQYF	TRBJ2-5	TRBV18
CASSGLADTDTQYF	TRBJ2-3	TRBV18
CASSIGALSGKNIQYF	TRBJ2-4	TRBV7-7
CASSLDRASSEAFF	TRBJ1-1	TRBV11-3
CASSYPGGFWDSNQPQHF	TRBJ1-5	TRBV6-2/TRBV6-3
CASSVVGGVADTQYF	TRBJ2-3	TRBV9
CASSQEGQGADTGELFF	TRBJ2-2	TRBV4-3
CASSQGRDTGELFF	TRBJ2-2	TRBV4-1
CASRSEDRDETQYF	TRBJ2-5	TRBV5-6
CASSQDLGGYGYTF	TRBJ1-2	TRBV3-1/TRBV3-2
CASSYSGQGGYTF	TRBJ1-2	TRBV6-5
CASSLRGTSTDTQYF	TRBJ2-3	TRBV7-2
CASSPTSGGQETQYF	TRBJ2-5	TRBV3-1/TRBV3-2
CASSQEADSGLYGYTF	TRBJ1-2	TRBV4-3
CASSQEVSGGAYSYEQYF	TRBJ2-7	TRBV4-2
CASSQLAGEIQETQYF	TRBJ2-5	TRBV4-3
CASSEGLALDTQYF	TRBJ2-3	TRBV6-1
CASSPQPGAYEQYF	TRBJ2-7	TRBV7-3
CASRSTGANTEAFF	TRBJ1-1	TRBV5-1
CASSQMTGTEAFF	TRBJ1-1	TRBV3-1/TRBV3-2
CASSPTLAGPTDTQYF	TRBJ2-3	TRBV5-1
CASSSGLASTGELFF	TRBJ2-2	TRBV5-1
CASSLDHGSAGTHYEQYF	TRBJ2-7	TRBV5-8
CASREEGSAFF	TRBJ1-1	TRBV28
CASNPGASDGYTF	TRBJ1-2	TRBV28
CASSEDTTGFRTGELFF	TRBJ2-2	TRBV2
CASSLTGVDGYTF	TRBJ1-2	TRBV5-1
CASSLDVAGYTF	TRBJ1-2	TRBV13
CASSLGSYNLLNTEAFF	TRBJ1-1	TRBV7-2
CASSLEEPNTEAFF	TRBJ1-1	TRBV5-6
CASSVDTSGNTIYF	TRBJ1-3	TRBV9
CASSPPTYEQYF	TRBJ2-7	TRBV12-3/TRBV12-4
CASSPTGVNYGYTF	TRBJ1-2	TRBV7-9
CASSLVAGSGNTIYF	TRBJ1-3	TRBV5-1
CASSQDVVGLTNFYGYTF	TRBJ1-2	TRBV4-1
CASSLGQGAPDGYTF	TRBJ1-2	TRBV5-6
CASNDNAGHEQYF	TRBJ2-7	TRBV12-3/TRBV12-4
CATDRGTGIEQYF	TRBJ2-7	TRBV19